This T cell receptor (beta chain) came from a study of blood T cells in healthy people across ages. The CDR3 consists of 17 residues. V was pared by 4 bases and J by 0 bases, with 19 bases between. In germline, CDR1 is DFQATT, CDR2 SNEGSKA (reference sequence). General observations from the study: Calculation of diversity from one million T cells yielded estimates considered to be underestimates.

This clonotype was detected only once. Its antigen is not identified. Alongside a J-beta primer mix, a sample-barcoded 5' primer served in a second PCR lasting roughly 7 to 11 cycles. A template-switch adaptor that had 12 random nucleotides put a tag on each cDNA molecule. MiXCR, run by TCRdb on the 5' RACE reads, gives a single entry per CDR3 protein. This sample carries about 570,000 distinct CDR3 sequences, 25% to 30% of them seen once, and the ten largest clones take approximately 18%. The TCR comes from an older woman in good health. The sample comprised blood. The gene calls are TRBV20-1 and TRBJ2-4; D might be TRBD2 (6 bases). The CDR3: CSAKLVGGTVAKNIQYF. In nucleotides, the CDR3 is TGCAGTGCTAAGCTAGTCGGGGGTACGGTAGCCAAAAACATTCAGTACTTC.